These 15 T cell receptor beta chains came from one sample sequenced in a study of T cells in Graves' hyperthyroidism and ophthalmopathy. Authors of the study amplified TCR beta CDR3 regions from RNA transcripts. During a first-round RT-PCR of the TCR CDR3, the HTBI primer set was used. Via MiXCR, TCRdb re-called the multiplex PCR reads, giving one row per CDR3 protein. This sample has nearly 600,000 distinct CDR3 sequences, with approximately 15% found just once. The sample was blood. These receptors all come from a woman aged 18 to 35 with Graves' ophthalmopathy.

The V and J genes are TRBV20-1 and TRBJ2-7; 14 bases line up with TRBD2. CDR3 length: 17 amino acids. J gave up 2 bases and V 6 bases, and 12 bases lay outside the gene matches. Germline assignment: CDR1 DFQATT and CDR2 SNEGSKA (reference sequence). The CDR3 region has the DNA TGCAGTGCCCATGAGGGACTAGCGGGAGAGGTCCCCTACGAGCAGTACTTC. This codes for CSAHEGLAGEVPYEQYF.

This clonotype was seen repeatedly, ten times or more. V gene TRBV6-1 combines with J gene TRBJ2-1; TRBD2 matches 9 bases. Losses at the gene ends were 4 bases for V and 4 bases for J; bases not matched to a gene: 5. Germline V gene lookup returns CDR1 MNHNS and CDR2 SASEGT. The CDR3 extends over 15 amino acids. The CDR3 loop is CASSVSGRLYNEQFF. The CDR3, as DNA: TGTGCCAGCAGTGTGAGCGGGAGGTTATACAATGAGCAGTTCTTC.

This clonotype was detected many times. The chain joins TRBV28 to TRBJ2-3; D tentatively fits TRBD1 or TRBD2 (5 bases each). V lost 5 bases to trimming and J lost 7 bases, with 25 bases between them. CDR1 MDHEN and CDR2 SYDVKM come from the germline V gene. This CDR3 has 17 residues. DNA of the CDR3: TGTGCCAGCAGTCCCGTTAGTCCCGGGGCTGGGGGAAATACGCAGTATTTT. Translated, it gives CASSPVSPGAGGNTQYF.

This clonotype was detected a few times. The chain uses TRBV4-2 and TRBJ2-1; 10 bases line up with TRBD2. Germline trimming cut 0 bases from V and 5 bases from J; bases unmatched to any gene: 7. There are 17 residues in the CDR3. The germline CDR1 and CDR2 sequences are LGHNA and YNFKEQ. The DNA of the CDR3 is TGTGCCAGCAGCCAAGACGCGAGGACTAGCGGTCACAATGAGCAGTTCTTC. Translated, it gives CASSQDARTSGHNEQFF.

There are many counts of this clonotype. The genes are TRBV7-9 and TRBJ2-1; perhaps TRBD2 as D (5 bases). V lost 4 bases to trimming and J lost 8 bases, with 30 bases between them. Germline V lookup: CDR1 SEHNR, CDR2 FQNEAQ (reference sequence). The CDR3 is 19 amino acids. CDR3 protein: CASSSPLERRRHPKYEQFF. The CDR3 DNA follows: TGTGCCAGCAGCTCGCCATTAGAGCGGAGACGCCACCCTAAGTATGAGCAGTTCTTC.

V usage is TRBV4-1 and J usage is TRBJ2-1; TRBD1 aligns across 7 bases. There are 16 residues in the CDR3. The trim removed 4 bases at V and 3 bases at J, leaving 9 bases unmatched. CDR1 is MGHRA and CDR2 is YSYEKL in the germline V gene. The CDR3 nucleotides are TGCGCCAGCAGCCCAGGGCTACGGGACAGCTACAATGAGCAGTTCTTC. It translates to CASSPGLRDSYNEQFF.

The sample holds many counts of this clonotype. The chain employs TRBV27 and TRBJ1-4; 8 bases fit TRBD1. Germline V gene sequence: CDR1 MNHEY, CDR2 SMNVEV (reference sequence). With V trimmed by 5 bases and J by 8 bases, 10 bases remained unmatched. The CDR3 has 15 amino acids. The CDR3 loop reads CASSQVQGAKEKLFF. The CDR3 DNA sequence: TGTGCCAGCAGTCAGGTTCAGGGGGCGAAAGAAAAACTGTTTTTT. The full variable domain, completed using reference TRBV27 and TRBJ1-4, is EAQVTQNPRYLITVTGKKLTVTCSQNMNHEYMSWYRQDPGLGLRQIYYSMNVEVTDKGDVPEGYKVSRKEKRNFPLILESPSPNQTSLYFCASSQVQGAKEKLFFGSGTQLSVL.

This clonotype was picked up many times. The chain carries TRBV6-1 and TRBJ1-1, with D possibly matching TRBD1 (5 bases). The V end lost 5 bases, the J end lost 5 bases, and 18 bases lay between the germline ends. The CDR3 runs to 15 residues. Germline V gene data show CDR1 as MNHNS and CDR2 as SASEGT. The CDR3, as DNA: TGTGCCAGCAGTACAGGACGCCCTCGGGAGACTGAAGCTTTCTTT. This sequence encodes CASSTGRPRETEAFF.

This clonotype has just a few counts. CDR3 protein: CASSSTGVNSPLHF. CDR3 coding DNA: TGTGCCAGCAGCTCGACAGGGGTTAATTCACCCCTCCACTTT. The V and J genes are TRBV7-3 and TRBJ1-6; 8 nucleotides align to TRBD1. This CDR3 has 14 amino acids. Unmatched junction bases numbered 2, after V lost 4 bases and J lost 6 bases. Germline lookup yields CDR1 SGHTA and CDR2 FQGTGA.

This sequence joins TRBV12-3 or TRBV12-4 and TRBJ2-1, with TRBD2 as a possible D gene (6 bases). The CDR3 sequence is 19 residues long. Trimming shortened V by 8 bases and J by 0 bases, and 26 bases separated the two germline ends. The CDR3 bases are TGTGCCAGCTCACCTACCGGGACTCGAAGCCTGAGCTCCTACAATGAGCAGTTCTTC. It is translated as CASSPTGTRSLSSYNEQFF.

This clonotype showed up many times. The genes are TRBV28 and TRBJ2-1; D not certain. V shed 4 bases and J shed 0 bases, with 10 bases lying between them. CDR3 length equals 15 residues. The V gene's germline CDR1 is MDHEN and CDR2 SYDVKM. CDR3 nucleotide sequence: TGTGCCAGCAGTTCAGAGCCACGCTCCTACAATGAGCAGTTCTTC. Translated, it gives CASSSEPRSYNEQFF.

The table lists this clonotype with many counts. CDR3 sequence: CASSSPPLFGTQYF. The CDR3 DNA reads as TGTGCCAGCAGTTCCCCTCCCCTTTTCGGTACGCAGTATTTT. The rearrangement links TRBV28 to TRBJ2-3; D call uncertain. The V end was cut by 4 bases, the J end by 8 bases, with 16 bases between. Looked up from germline, CDR1 is MDHEN and CDR2 is SYDVKM. This CDR3 region has 14 residues.

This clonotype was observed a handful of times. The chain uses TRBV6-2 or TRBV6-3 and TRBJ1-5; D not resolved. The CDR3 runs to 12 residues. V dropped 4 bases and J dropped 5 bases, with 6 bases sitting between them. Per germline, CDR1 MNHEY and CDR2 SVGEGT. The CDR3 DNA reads TGTGCCAGCAGTTCTTGGGATCAGCCCCAGCATTTT. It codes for CASSSWDQPQHF.

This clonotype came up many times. The CDR3 protein is CASSRQSYTF. The DNA of the CDR3 is TGTGCCAGCAGTAGACAAAGCTACACCTTC. V gene TRBV6-1 combines with J gene TRBJ1-2; D remains ambiguous. V was pared by 5 bases and J by 9 bases, with 7 bases between. CDR1 is MNHNS and CDR2 is SASEGT in the germline V gene. The length of the CDR3 is 10 residues.

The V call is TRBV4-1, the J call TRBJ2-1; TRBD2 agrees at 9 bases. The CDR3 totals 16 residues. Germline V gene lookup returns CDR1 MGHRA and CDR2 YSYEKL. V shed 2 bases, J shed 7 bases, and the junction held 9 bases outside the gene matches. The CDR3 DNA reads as TGCGCCAGCAGCCAAAAGGTGATAGCGGGAGTTAATGAGCAGTTCTTC. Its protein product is CASSQKVIAGVNEQFF.